The entry that follows covers one T cell receptor (beta chain) sequence. Authors' methods: Reference gene primer amplification in the assay estimated nucleated cell counts. Assay used: immunoSEQ multiplex PCR; TCRdb lists only in-frame clones, some missing. The V and J calls and clone size come from that table; D and trimming were worked out from the DNA. The sample has roughly 290,000 clones, 65% to 85% seen once. These data belong to a study of blood T cell repertoires in COVID-19. Turning to the study itself: Material from acute and convalescent COVID-19 was sourced from the United States, Italy and Spain. T cells, B-cell-depleted T cells, or PBMCs provided the cDNA or gDNA that served as material.

Germline V gene lookup returns CDR1 SGHRS and CDR2 YFSETQ. CDR3 length equals 15 residues. The V end lost 0 bases, the J end lost 4 bases, and 11 bases lay between the germline ends. Patients at the Seattle site were enrolled during active infection and followed longitudinally. This sequence was found in a person aged 65 to 85 with COVID-19, enrolled during active disease. Sequencing was performed on peripheral blood. V and J are TRBV5-1 and TRBJ1-5; D might be TRBD1 (5 bases). CDR3 amino acids: CASSLEAGPNQPQHF. Here the CDR3 DNA reads TGCGCCAGCAGCTTGGAGGCAGGGCCTAATCAGCCCCAGCATTTT.